This T cell receptor (beta chain) was profiled in a study of blood T cells in healthy people across ages. Overall study context: With template switching, about one barcoded beta molecule was captured per two T cells. Overall study results and limits: Older individuals had lower TCR beta diversity per million T cells (the decline was roughly linear). Expanded clonotype changes were possibly confounded by unknown donor CMV status.

Concerning this clonotype: Its antigen is still unknown.

It was with a sample-barcoded 5' primer and a J-beta primer mix that a second PCR of about 6 to 12 cycles was run. Every cDNA was tagged by a template-switch adaptor with 12 random nucleotides. MiXCR was run by TCRdb on the 5' RACE reads, yielding one entry per CDR3 protein. The sample lists 890,000 or so distinct CDR3 sequences; around 68% were seen once. Deletions cut 6 bases from V and 0 bases from J, with 18 bases between. The CDR3 consists of 16 residues. The V gene's germline CDR1 is SGHAT and CDR2 FQNNGV. Sequencing used blood. The rearrangement uses TRBV11-2 and TRBJ2-7; perhaps D is TRBD1 or TRBD2 (5 bases each). This TCR was sampled from a man between 25 and 39 years old in good health. In DNA form, the CDR3 reads TGTGCCAGCAGTAATTCCGGGGCACGAGTCTCCTACGAGCAGTACTTC. Its protein is CASSNSGARVSYEQYF. Drawing the rest from reference TRBV11-2 and TRBJ2-7, the complete variable domain is EAGVAQSPRYKIIEKRQSVAFWCNPISGHATLYWYQQILGQGPKLLIQFQNNGVVDDSQLPKDRFSAERLKGVDSTLKIQPAKLEDSAVYLCASSNSGARVSYEQYFGPGTRLTVT.